Below, 12 T cell receptor beta chains from the same sample are listed, as sequenced in a study of blood T cell repertoires in COVID-19 (dated by TCRdb to the early 2020s). Library method: the immunoSEQ multiplex PCR assay. This is the immuneACCESS table as TCRdb keeps it, with only in-frame sequences that have V and J called. A part of the clones is gone; compared with another copy, unresolved V genes explain less than half, and the rest is unexplained. This sample comprises around 140,000 clones, roughly three quarters of them detected only once. Of the sample, 1.5% to 2% is held by the ten largest clones. Sequencing was performed on peripheral blood. Source of these receptors: a woman aged 70-85 years with acute or convalescent COVID-19.

The J gene is TRBJ1-2, the V gene TRBV10-3; no firm D call. V was pared by 0 bases and J by 8 bases, with 13 bases between. Germline V gives CDR1 ENHRY, CDR2 SYGVKD. The CDR3 extends over 14 amino acids. CDR3 sequence reads: CAISESTEAWGYTF. The CDR3 DNA sequence: TGTGCCATCAGTGAGTCGACCGAGGCTTGGGGCTACACCTTC.

The rearrangement joins TRBV5-3 to TRBJ2-6; perhaps TRBD1 as D (6 bases). TRBV5-3 is an ORF for which the function is uncertain. V was cut by 3 bases and J by 0 bases, with 22 bases left in between. The CDR3 runs to 20 residues. CDR3 nucleotides: TGTGCCAGAAGCTATTTTGCCACTACAGGGTGGGACTCTGGGGCCAACGTCCTGACTTTC. This encodes CARSYFATTGWDSGANVLTF.

The V gene is TRBV20-1, the J gene TRBJ2-5, with TRBD2 identical over 15 bases. The V segment lost 3 bases and the J segment 5 bases; nucleotides outside the gene matches: 22. The CDR3 consists of 21 residues. The germline CDR1 and CDR2 sequences are DFQATT and SNEGSKA (reference sequence). The CDR3 is CSASLGLTGLAGGPLDETQYF. For the CDR3, the DNA is TGCAGTGCTAGTTTGGGACTTACCGGACTAGCGGGAGGGCCGCTGGATGAGACCCAGTACTTC.

This clone was seen once. CDR3 DNA sequence: TGTGCCAGCAGCTTCGGGACAGGGATGGGCCATCAGCCCCAGCATTTT. Residues: CASSFGTGMGHQPQHF. The rearrangement links TRBV5-5 to TRBJ1-5; TRBD1 matches 9 bases. The V segment lost 2 bases and the J segment 5 bases; nucleotides outside the gene matches: 8. The germline V gene has CDR1 SGHKS and CDR2 YYEKEE (reference sequence). CDR3 length: 16 residues.

This clone was observed once. V is TRBV18 and J is TRBJ1-6; 8 bases fit TRBD1. The germline gives CDR1 KGHSH, CDR2 LQKENI. The CDR3 spans 16 residues. With 1 base clipped from V and 5 bases from J, the junction kept 4 bases outside the gene matches. The CDR3, as DNA: TGTGCCAGCTCACCACTCCCAGGGGGCGATAATTCACCCCTCCACTTT. Protein product: CASSPLPGGDNSPLHF.

This chain connects TRBV5-1 to TRBJ2-1; TRBD1 agrees at 7 bases. The CDR3 covers 17 residues. Germline-derived CDR1 and CDR2 are SGHRS and YFSETQ. J gave up 2 bases and V 4 bases, and 12 bases lay outside the gene matches. The CDR3 nucleotides are TGCGCCAGCAGCCCGAGGACAGGCCAGACTACCTACAATGAGCAGTTCTTC. Residues: CASSPRTGQTTYNEQFF.

V usage is TRBV6-5 and J usage is TRBJ1-1, with a possible D match to TRBD1 (6 bases). The CDR3 has 14 residues. The V end lost 2 bases, the J end lost 5 bases, and 12 bases lay between the germline ends. Germline V gives CDR1 MNHEY, CDR2 SVGAGI. CDR3 coding DNA: TGTGCCAGCAGTTACACAGGGAGAGGAACTGAAGCTTTCTTT. Amino acids: CASSYTGRGTEAFF.

The CDR3 sequence is CAWSVLDGETQYF. The CDR3 coding sequence is TGTGCCTGGAGTGTACTCGACGGGGAGACCCAGTACTTC. The chain joins TRBV30 to TRBJ2-5; D call uncertain. CDR1 and CDR2 from the germline V gene are GTSNPN and SVGIG (reference sequence). V dropped 0 bases and J dropped 5 bases, with 10 bases sitting between them. The CDR3 runs 13 residues.

In its sample, this clone was seen a few times. The chain recombines TRBV7-5 with TRBJ2-5; the tabulated D call, TRBD2, remains unverified against the DNA. TRBV7-5 has pseudogene status. This CDR3 has 15 amino acids. CDR3 in DNA: TGTGCCAGAAGATCTAGCGGGTTTAAAGTCTGGACCCAGTACTTC. It encodes CARRSSGFKVWTQYF.

The chain joins TRBV20-1 to TRBJ1-6; TRBD1 aligns across 10 bases. The CDR3 is 17 amino acids. Losses at the gene ends were 4 bases for V and 9 bases for J; bases not matched to a gene: 15. CDR1 is DFQATT, CDR2 SNEGSKA, per germline (reference sequence). CDR3 sequence: CSAIDPKNRDRGSPLHF. The DNA for the CDR3 is TGCAGTGCTATTGATCCAAAAAACCGGGACAGGGGTTCACCCCTCCACTTT.

V usage is TRBV28 and J usage is TRBJ2-3; 10 bases map to TRBD2. Trimming took 6 bases from V and 0 from J; bases not matched to a gene: 12. Germline V gene sequence: CDR1 MDHEN, CDR2 SYDVKM. The CDR3 covers 18 residues. The CDR3: CASSSMASGSPSTDTQYF. As DNA, the CDR3 is TGTGCCAGCAGCTCCATGGCTAGCGGGAGCCCTAGCACAGATACGCAGTATTTT.

The chain uses TRBV4-3 and TRBJ2-3, with a tentative D call TRBD1 (6 bases). V was shortened by 5 bases and J by 1 base, with 13 bases between the two germline ends. The CDR3 length is 15 residues. Germline CDR1 LGHNA, CDR2 YSLEER. This chain's CDR3 is CASSYRGGRTDTQYF. The CDR3 DNA reads as TGCGCCAGCAGCTACAGAGGGGGTCGCACAGATACGCAGTATTTT.